Listed below are T cell receptor beta chains from one sample, sequenced in a study of CD4 T cells in relation to SARS-CoV-2 and coronaviruses. Only in-frame clones appear in the TCRdb table, and some are missing; sequencing was by immunoSEQ multiplex PCR. The data show around 28,000 clones, 65% to 80% seen once. No antigen has been assigned to these receptors. The source material was memory CD4+ T cells from PBMCs, cultured in vitro. These receptors were obtained from an adult with COVID-19. The CDR3 runs from the conserved cysteine through the conserved F or W. The order of the fields is J gene, clone size, V gene, D gene, CDR3 DNA, CDR3 protein. D genes are given only for firm matches. Only part of the rows carry a size: once, few, many, or a class if the clone is expanded.

j_call: TRBJ1-4; clone_size: few; v_call: TRBV5-1; d_call: NA; cdr3_nt: TGCGCCAGCAGCCTAGAAGAGACATTTAGGAATGAAAAACTGTTTTTT; cdr3_aa: CASSLEETFRNEKLFF
j_call: TRBJ1-2; clone_size: NA; v_call: TRBV6-5; d_call: TRBD1; cdr3_nt: TGTGCCAGCAGGCGAATACCGGGACAGGGTGGCTACACCTTC; cdr3_aa: CASRRIPGQGGYTF
j_call: TRBJ1-1; clone_size: once; v_call: TRBV18; d_call: NA; cdr3_nt: TGTGCCAGCTCACCACCCCGTTCGGGAATCGGGAACACTGAAGCTTTCTTT; cdr3_aa: CASSPPRSGIGNTEAFF
j_call: TRBJ2-1; clone_size: NA; v_call: TRBV5-8; d_call: TRBD2; cdr3_nt: TGTGCCAGCAGCCGGACTAGCGGGAGAGACTACAATGAGCAGTTCTTC; cdr3_aa: CASSRTSGRDYNEQFF
j_call: TRBJ2-1; clone_size: NA; v_call: TRBV6-2/TRBV6-3; d_call: NA; cdr3_nt: TGTGCCAGCAGCAACGGGCGGATTAGCTCCTACAATGAGCAGTTCTTC; cdr3_aa: CASSNGRISSYNEQFF
j_call: TRBJ2-5; clone_size: NA; v_call: TRBV21-1; d_call: NA; cdr3_nt: TGTGCCAGACCGTCGGGGATTGAGACCCAGTACTTC; cdr3_aa: CARPSGIETQYF
j_call: TRBJ2-1; clone_size: NA; v_call: TRBV5-1; d_call: NA; cdr3_nt: TGCGCCAGCAGCTTGTCGGTCCCGGAAGGCGAGCAGTTCTTC; cdr3_aa: CASSLSVPEGEQFF
j_call: TRBJ2-1; clone_size: NA; v_call: TRBV30; d_call: TRBD2; cdr3_nt: TGTGCCTGGACACTAGCGGGCGCCTCCTACAATGAGCAGTTCTTC; cdr3_aa: CAWTLAGASYNEQFF
j_call: TRBJ1-2; clone_size: NA; v_call: TRBV7-8; d_call: NA; cdr3_nt: TGTGCCAGCAGCCCCGGGACAAGCCGCTATGGCTACACCTTC; cdr3_aa: CASSPGTSRYGYTF
j_call: TRBJ2-1; clone_size: NA; v_call: TRBV19; d_call: NA; cdr3_nt: TGTGCCAGTAGTAGAAGGATAGACGGGAACAATGAGCAGTTCTTC; cdr3_aa: CASSRRIDGNNEQFF
j_call: TRBJ2-5; clone_size: NA; v_call: TRBV5-1; d_call: TRBD1; cdr3_nt: TGCGCCAGCAGCTTATACGGACAGGGGGCGGGAGAGACCCAGTACTTC; cdr3_aa: CASSLYGQGAGETQYF
j_call: TRBJ2-7; clone_size: NA; v_call: TRBV3-1/TRBV3-2; d_call: NA; cdr3_nt: TGTGCCAGCAGCCAAATCGGGAGCTCCGAGCAGTACTTC; cdr3_aa: CASSQIGSSEQYF
j_call: TRBJ2-3; clone_size: NA; v_call: TRBV28; d_call: NA; cdr3_nt: TGTGCCAGCAGTTACGTTCTAACGACAGATACGCAGTATTTT; cdr3_aa: CASSYVLTTDTQYF
j_call: TRBJ2-7; clone_size: NA; v_call: TRBV10-2; d_call: NA; cdr3_nt: TGCGCCAGCAAGTCCGGCTCCTACGAGCAGTACTTC; cdr3_aa: CASKSGSYEQYF
j_call: TRBJ2-2; clone_size: NA; v_call: TRBV5-1; d_call: TRBD2; cdr3_nt: TGCGCCAGCAGCTTCCTAGCGGGCTCGAACACCGGGGAGCTGTTTTTT; cdr3_aa: CASSFLAGSNTGELFF
j_call: TRBJ2-7; clone_size: NA; v_call: TRBV21-1; d_call: NA; cdr3_nt: TGTGCCAGCAGCGAAGGCGACTGGGGGGATTTCTACGAGCAGTACTTC; cdr3_aa: CASSEGDWGDFYEQYF
j_call: TRBJ2-7; clone_size: NA; v_call: TRBV6-2/TRBV6-3; d_call: TRBD2; cdr3_nt: TGTGCCAGCAGCCAAACTAGCGGTTCAGCCTACGAGCAGTACTTC; cdr3_aa: CASSQTSGSAYEQYF
j_call: TRBJ2-3; clone_size: few; v_call: TRBV6-6; d_call: TRBD1; cdr3_nt: TGTGCCAGCAGGACCCACAGGGGAAAGACAGATACGCAGTATTTT; cdr3_aa: CASRTHRGKTDTQYF